Following are 32 T cell receptor beta chains from one sample sequenced in a study of molecular identifiers for immune sequencing clone quantification (dated by TCRdb to between 2017 and 2018). To prepare the library, PCR was applied. The instrument was a NextSeq 500. Through fastp at Q25 and MiXCR, TCRdb rebuilt clones from the public reads, retaining in-frame beta chains. Here each entry gathers all rows of one CDR3 protein and keeps the most common genes and DNA. The sample records about 510,000 distinct CDR3 sequences, about 26% of which are singletons. The top ten hold around 0.8% of the sample. Sequencing was done on a sample of naive CD8+ T cells from blood, with Jurkat cell RNA spiked in. The cell subset or site label corresponds to: FACS-sorted CD8+CD4-CCR7+CD45RA+ naive T cells. All receptors derive from a human donor in good health. Some libraries in this study had Jurkat cell RNA spiked in.

This clonotype was picked up many times. The J gene is TRBJ2-7, the V gene TRBV27; no firm D call. The CDR3 length is 13 residues. Germline loops: CDR1 MNHEY, CDR2 SMNVEV (reference sequence). V was cut by 5 bases and J by 1 base, with 9 bases left in between. The CDR3 loop is CASSPLGSYEQYF. CDR3 coding DNA: TGTGCCAGCAGTCCCCTGGGGTCCTACGAGCAGTACTTC.

V is TRBV6-5 and J is TRBJ2-2; 8 nucleotides match TRBD1. Germline V CDR1 and CDR2: MNHEY, SVGAGI. With 8 bases clipped from V and 6 bases from J, the junction kept 17 bases outside the gene matches. The CDR3 runs 17 residues. CDR3 bases: TGTGCCAGCCGCGGGTGGGGGACAGGAGTAATTGCCGGGGAGCTGTTTTTT. It specifies CASRGWGTGVIAGELFF.

V and J are TRBV5-5 and TRBJ2-7; perhaps TRBD2 as D (5 bases). Per the germline V gene, CDR1 is SGHKS and CDR2 is YYEKEE (reference sequence). CDR3 length: 14 amino acids. Trimming stripped 2 bases from V and 5 bases from J, with 14 bases between. CDR3 in amino acids: CASSFEGFGDEQYF. The CDR3 bases are TGTGCCAGCAGCTTCGAAGGGTTCGGGGACGAGCAGTACTTC. The entire variable domain, with the rest obtained from reference TRBV5-5 and TRBJ2-7, is as follows: DAGVTQSPTHLIKTRGQQVTLRCSPISGHKSVSWYQQVLGQGPQFIFQYYEKEERGRGNFPDRFSARQFPNYSSELNVNALLLGDSALYLCASSFEGFGDEQYFGPGTRLTVT.

This clonotype was counted at least ten times. This rearrangement joins TRBV4-3 to TRBJ2-3, with unresolved D. CDR1 and CDR2 from the germline V gene are LGHNA and YSLEER. The CDR3 runs 13 residues. Trimming cost V 1 base and J 3 bases, with 5 bases left between them. The CDR3 loop is CASSQGITDTQYF. The DNA of the CDR3 is TGCGCCAGCAGCCAAGGGATAACAGATACGCAGTATTTT.

This clonotype was recorded at least ten times. This chain connects TRBV7-9 to TRBJ1-1; no reliable D call. This CDR3 is 14 amino acids long. V was clipped by 2 bases and J by 6 bases, with 13 bases between them. Germline-derived CDR1 and CDR2 are SEHNR and FQNEAQ (reference sequence). In nucleotides, the CDR3 is TGTGCCAGCAGCTTACACCCATCGGTGGCTGAAGCTTTCTTT. Protein sequence: CASSLHPSVAEAFF.

This clonotype showed up just a few times. V gene TRBV19 combines with J gene TRBJ2-3; D is possibly TRBD1 (5 bases). The CDR3 is 13 residues long. The germline CDR1 and CDR2 sequences are LNHDA and SQIVND (reference sequence). Trimming removed 1 base from V and 3 bases from J, with 5 bases in between. Here the CDR3 DNA reads TGTGCCAGTAGTATAGGACAGACAGATACGCAGTATTTT. Amino acid sequence: CASSIGQTDTQYF.

A word on this clonotype: Relative to the germline gene, one junction end is altered; a read error may explain this. This chain joins TRBV11-2 and TRBJ2-1; 8 nucleotides match TRBD1. The germline gives CDR1 SGHAT, CDR2 FQNNGV. The CDR3 loop spans 14 amino acids. This chain's CDR3 is CAGSLGTGYNEQFF. The CDR3 region has the DNA TGTGCCGGCAGCCTCGGGACAGGCTACAATGAGCAGTTCTTC.

Many counts were recorded for this clonotype. V and J are TRBV7-2 and TRBJ1-5; D gene ambiguous. Trimming removed 3 bases at V and 3 bases at J, with 9 bases between. In germline, CDR1 is SGHTA, CDR2 FQGNSA. The CDR3 loop spans 14 amino acids. DNA for the CDR3: TGTGCCAGCAGCTTTCCCGGACTCAATCAGCCCCAGCATTTT. Residues: CASSFPGLNQPQHF.

As to this clonotype: A read error may explain this, as a much larger clone is one base away. The chain is built from TRBV9 and TRBJ2-7; D is possibly TRBD1 (5 bases). The CDR3 has 13 amino acids. The V end was cut by 6 bases, the J end by 0 bases, with 10 bases between. Per germline, CDR1 SGDLS and CDR2 YYNGEE. CDR3: CASNGGASYEQYF. CDR3 DNA sequence: TGTGCCAGCAATGGTGGGGCCTCCTACGAGCAGTACTTC.

This clonotype turned up a few times. J is TRBJ1-1 and V is TRBV6-1, with D tentatively TRBD1 (5 bases). Germline CDR1 and CDR2: MNHNS and SASEGT. With 7 bases removed from V and 8 bases from J, the gap between germline ends came to 5 bases. This CDR3 spans 9 amino acids. In DNA, the CDR3 is TGTGCCAGCAAGGGGGAAGCTTTCTTT. This gives the protein CASKGEAFF.

This clonotype showed up just a few times. The chain is built from TRBV5-1 and TRBJ1-1, with D perhaps TRBD1 (5 bases). Germline CDR1 SGHRS, CDR2 YFSETQ. V dropped 0 bases and J dropped 1 base, with 19 bases sitting between them. The CDR3 sequence is 18 residues long. CDR3 nucleotides: TGCGCCAGCAGCTTGGTGGAGGGGCGGGTCTCCTCGAACACTGAAGCTTTCTTT. Translating it yields CASSLVEGRVSSNTEAFF.

This clonotype was recorded at least ten times. V gene TRBV21-1 combines with J gene TRBJ1-5; TRBD1, as called in the table, went unchecked against the DNA. TRBV21-1 is designated a pseudogene. CDR3 length equals 17 residues. The CDR3 loop is CASSKGSPGTTDQPQHF. The CDR3 DNA reads TGTGCCAGCAGCAAAGGGTCCCCGGGGACCACCGATCAGCCCCAGCATTTT.

This clonotype came up a few times. The V and J genes are TRBV20-1 and TRBJ2-1, with D perhaps matching TRBD2 (5 bases). The CDR3 totals 19 residues. The V gene lost 0 bases and the J gene lost 8 bases, with 29 bases spanning the gap. CDR1 is DFQATT and CDR2 is SNEGSKA in the germline V gene (reference sequence). The CDR3 loop is CSARDSEDARGRFVDEQFF. In DNA form, the CDR3 reads TGCAGTGCTAGAGATTCGGAGGACGCCCGTGGTCGGTTTGTCGATGAGCAGTTCTTC.

The V call is TRBV20-1, the J call TRBJ2-1; possible D gene TRBD2, 6 bases. Trimming left V 2 bases short and J 0 bases short, with 8 bases between. The CDR3 runs to 14 residues. The germline gives CDR1 DFQATT, CDR2 SNEGSKA (reference sequence). CDR3 DNA sequence: TGCAGTGCTAGATTGACTAGCTCCTACAATGAGCAGTTCTTC. It encodes CSARLTSSYNEQFF.

In its sample, this clonotype was seen a few times. The chain uses TRBV19 and TRBJ1-5; a weak D match, TRBD1 (6 bases). The length of the CDR3 is 14 residues. Germline lookup yields CDR1 LNHDA and CDR2 SQIVND (reference sequence). The ends were cut back, 3 bases at V and 1 base at J, with 7 bases in the middle. This CDR3 reads CASSITGSNQPQHF. The DNA of the CDR3 is TGTGCCAGTAGTATTACAGGGAGCAATCAGCCCCAGCATTTT.

A few counts support this clonotype. The gene calls are TRBV28 and TRBJ2-5; 7 bases are shared with TRBD2. Germline CDR1 reads MDHEN; CDR2 reads SYDVKM. Germline trimming cut 6 bases from V and 1 base from J; bases unmatched to any gene: 2. The CDR3 runs 13 residues. The CDR3 here is CASRGGVQETQYF. CDR3 nucleotides: TGTGCCAGCAGGGGGGGGGTCCAAGAGACCCAGTACTTC.

This clonotype came up a few times. The chain recombines TRBV4-1 with TRBJ2-6; D is ambiguous. The CDR3 contains 19 residues. CDR1 is MGHRA and CDR2 is YSYEKL in the germline V gene. V was trimmed by 0 bases and J by 0 bases, leaving 15 bases between them. Here the CDR3 reads CASSQDPAVTSSGANVLTF. In nucleotides, the CDR3 is TGCGCCAGCAGCCAAGATCCGGCGGTCACCTCCTCTGGGGCCAACGTCCTGACTTTC.

This clonotype showed up just a few times. The V gene is TRBV7-2, the J gene TRBJ1-2; TRBD1 matches 7 bases. The CDR3 loop spans 16 amino acids. The germline gives CDR1 SGHTA, CDR2 FQGNSA. V dropped 3 bases and J dropped 6; count of bases not matched to a gene: 13. CDR3 region: CASSLRPSDRADGYTF. As DNA, the CDR3 is TGTGCCAGCAGCTTGCGCCCATCTGACAGGGCCGATGGCTACACCTTC.

This clonotype was seen many times. The chain joins TRBV28 to TRBJ2-7; TRBD1 matches at 7 bases. The CDR3 has 20 residues. V lost 3 bases and J lost 2; bases outside the gene matches: 22. Germline V CDR1 and CDR2: MDHEN, SYDVKM. The chain's CDR3 is CASSLGPRHAVTGLPYEQYF. As DNA, the CDR3 is TGTGCCAGCAGTTTGGGCCCCCGACATGCTGTGACAGGGCTCCCCTACGAGCAGTACTTC.

This chain uses TRBV7-9 with TRBJ2-7, with 8 bases aligning to TRBD2. The V gene end was trimmed by 4 bases and the J gene end by 5 bases; junction bases not matched to a gene: 25. This CDR3 is 20 amino acids long. Germline CDR1 and CDR2: SEHNR and FQNEAQ (reference sequence). The CDR3 spells CASSSQYEREGRGSVHEQYF. The DNA for the CDR3 is TGTGCCAGCAGCTCCCAGTATGAACGGGAGGGCCGAGGATCCGTCCACGAGCAGTACTTC.

To note about this clonotype: Sequence at one end of the junction differs from germline and may be a read error. The chain is built from TRBV4-1 and TRBJ2-3; 15 bases are a match to TRBD2. The germline CDR1 and CDR2 sequences are MGHRA and YSYEKL. The CDR3 spans 19 residues. The CDR3 region is CAGSATGTSGGPFSDTQYF. In nucleotides, the CDR3 is TGCGCCGGCAGCGCAACCGGGACTAGCGGGGGGCCCTTTTCAGATACGCAGTATTTT.

The chain combines TRBV27 with TRBJ1-2; 8 bases are shared with TRBD1. The length of the CDR3 is 15 residues. CDR1 is MNHEY, CDR2 SMNVEV, per germline (reference sequence). Trimming removed 7 bases from V and 4 bases from J; junction bases left unmatched: 11. The CDR3: CASTPFAGGTYGYTF. The DNA for the CDR3 is TGTGCCAGCACTCCCTTTGCAGGGGGCACCTATGGCTACACCTTC.

This clonotype was detected many times. The gene calls are TRBV7-9 and TRBJ1-5; D gene uncertain. The ends were cut back, 3 bases at V and 0 bases at J, with 12 bases in the middle. The CDR3 sequence is 16 residues long. Germline V lookup: CDR1 SEHNR, CDR2 FQNEAQ (reference sequence). The CDR3 loop reads CASSLAGQDSNQPQHF. In DNA, the CDR3 is TGTGCCAGCAGCTTGGCCGGGCAGGATAGCAATCAGCCCCAGCATTTT.

This clonotype was counted only a few times. V and J are TRBV6-1 and TRBJ2-7; D possibly corresponds to TRBD2 (6 bases). The V gene's germline CDR1 is MNHNS and CDR2 SASEGT. The CDR3 length is 14 residues. V was cut by 8 bases and J by 3 bases, with 17 bases left in between. The CDR3 protein is CASRFWTGDYEQYF. The DNA for the CDR3 is TGTGCCAGCCGATTCTGGACGGGGGACTACGAGCAGTACTTC.

This clonotype occurred many times. This chain links TRBV5-1 with TRBJ1-1, with TRBD1 identical over 7 bases. The junction had 10 bases not matched to a gene; V was cut back by 4 bases and J by 4 bases. The CDR3 has 15 residues. CDR1 is SGHRS, CDR2 YFSETQ, per germline. DNA for the CDR3: TGCGCCAGCAGCAACCGGGACAGATACGGCACTGAAGCTTTCTTT. Translation gives CASSNRDRYGTEAFF. The variable domain in full, with the rest retrieved from reference TRBV5-1 and TRBJ1-1, is KAGVTQTPRYLIKTRGQQVTLSCSPISGHRSVSWYQQTPGQGLQFLFEYFSETQRNKGNFPGRFSGRQFSNSRSEMNVSTLELGDSALYLCASSNRDRYGTEAFFGQGTRLTVV.

This clonotype was counted at least ten times. The chain has TRBV7-9 and TRBJ1-4, with D unresolved. CDR1 and CDR2 from the germline V gene are SEHNR and FQNEAQ (reference sequence). With 5 bases removed from V and 4 bases from J, the gap between germline ends came to 17 bases. CDR3 length: 16 residues. The CDR3 DNA follows: TGTGCCAGCAGCAAGATTAGCCCGTCAGATAATGAAAAACTGTTTTTT. Protein product: CASSKISPSDNEKLFF.

This clonotype occurred many times. The chain links TRBV7-6 to TRBJ1-1, with D perhaps TRBD1 (5 bases). Trimming removed 3 bases at V and 5 bases at J, with 10 bases between. The CDR3 contains 13 residues. Germline-derived CDR1 and CDR2 are SGHVS and FNYEAQ. CDR3 in DNA: TGTGCCAGCAGCTTTCCAGGGTCTACTGAAGCTTTCTTT. It specifies CASSFPGSTEAFF.

Ten or more counts support this clonotype. The junction departs from germline at one end; a sequencing error may be responsible. The V gene is TRBV4-2, the J gene TRBJ2-3; 10 bases line up with TRBD2. The CDR3 is 17 residues long. Germline V CDR1 and CDR2: LGHNA, YNFKEQ. This CDR3 is CASSQERGLAGTDTQYF. CDR3 DNA sequence: TGCGCCAGCAGCCAAGAACGCGGACTAGCGGGCACAGATACGCAGTATTTT.

This clonotype was detected only a few times. The chain has TRBV4-3 and TRBJ2-1, with 9 bases matching TRBD2. Germline V gene lookup returns CDR1 LGHNA and CDR2 YSLEER. The CDR3 has 17 residues. With V trimmed by 0 bases and J by 2 bases, 5 bases remained unmatched. The CDR3 region is CASSQESGGRAYNEQFF. CDR3 nucleotides: TGCGCCAGCAGCCAAGAGTCAGGCGGGAGGGCCTACAATGAGCAGTTCTTC.

This chain uses TRBV3-1 with TRBJ2-2; TRBD1 is a possible D gene (6 bases). Trimming shortened V by 4 bases and J by 4 bases, and 13 bases separated the two germline ends. In germline, CDR1 is LGHDT, CDR2 YNNKEL (reference sequence). The CDR3 extends over 15 amino acids. The CDR3 DNA reads TGTGCCAGCAGCCGGACAGCAATCCTCACCGGGGAGCTGTTTTTT. This sequence encodes CASSRTAILTGELFF.

The chain employs TRBV13 and TRBJ1-2; D ambiguous. The CDR3 is made up of 13 amino acids. V gave up 4 bases and J gave up 6 bases, with 12 bases separating them. The germline gives CDR1 PRHDT, CDR2 FYEKMQ (reference sequence). As DNA, the CDR3 is TGTGCCAGCAGCTGGAAATTGGGTCATGGCTACACCTTC. This translates into CASSWKLGHGYTF.

With regard to this clonotype: A much larger clone lies one base from this, so it may be a read error. The rearrangement joins TRBV10-1 to TRBJ2-4; D unresolved. The CDR3 loop spans 16 amino acids. Germline CDR1 is WNHNN and CDR2 is SYGVQD (reference sequence). Trimming removed 8 bases at V and 10 bases at J, with 27 bases between. As DNA, the CDR3 is TGCGCCAGCCCCGTCCCCGCCAGCTGCCTAAAACTAATTCAGTACTTC. Protein: CASPVPASCLKLIQYF.